The 20 T cell receptor beta chains below all came from one sample that was sequenced in a study of T-cell memory formation after mild COVID-19. MiXCR, applied by TCRdb to the 5' RACE reads, yields one record per CDR3 protein. The data show 100,000 to 150,000 distinct CDR3 sequences, 5% to 6.5% seen once. Source material: PBMCs or a T cell subset sorted from them (not recorded which). The receptors derive from an adult woman who had mild COVID-19 (a few samples of this study predate the infection). Cell type and time point are not known.

The chain combines TRBV5-8 with TRBJ2-1; D is undetermined. There are 11 residues in the CDR3. The V end was cut by 0 bases, the J end by 9 bases, with 4 bases between. Germline values: CDR1 SGHTS, CDR2 YDEGEE. The CDR3 sequence: CASSLGTEQFF. The CDR3 region has the DNA TGTGCCAGCAGCTTGGGTACTGAGCAGTTCTTC.

This clonotype was counted only a few times. The V and J genes are TRBV5-1 and TRBJ2-5; D may be TRBD1 or TRBD2 (5 bases each). CDR1 is SGHRS and CDR2 is YFSETQ in the germline V gene. The V gene lost 7 bases and the J gene lost 1 base, with 20 bases spanning the gap. This CDR3 contains 16 residues. CDR3: CASRRTGQGFQETQYF. CDR3 DNA: TGCGCCAGCCGAAGGACTGGGCAGGGTTTCCAAGAGACCCAGTACTTC.

This chain connects TRBV4-3 to TRBJ2-7; TRBD1 matches 7 bases. The V gene end was trimmed by 3 bases and the J gene end by 4 bases; junction bases not matched to a gene: 6. This CDR3 is 14 amino acids long. The V gene's germline CDR1 is LGHNA and CDR2 YSLEER. In nucleotides, the CDR3 is TGCGCCAGCAGCCAGGGATTCAGGGGGTACGAGCAGTACTTC. As protein: CASSQGFRGYEQYF.

This clonotype was seen a handful of times. The chain employs TRBV2 and TRBJ1-5; D not resolved. This CDR3 has 16 residues. Trimming took 7 bases from V and 0 from J, leaving 16 bases between them. Germline lookup yields CDR1 SNHLY and CDR2 FYNNEI. CDR3 region: CASTISSGYSNQPQHF. CDR3 nucleotide sequence: TGTGCCAGCACTATTTCCTCGGGATATAGCAATCAGCCCCAGCATTTT.

This clonotype was seen at least ten times. The V and J genes are TRBV10-3 and TRBJ2-5; TRBD1 agrees at 12 bases. The CDR3 spans 17 residues. V was pared by 6 bases and J by 2 bases, with 10 bases of the junction left unmatched. In germline, CDR1 is ENHRY, CDR2 SYGVKD. CDR3 in amino acids: CAISGDRGRDGQETQYF. Written as DNA, the CDR3 is TGTGCCATCAGCGGGGACAGGGGGCGCGATGGTCAAGAGACCCAGTACTTC.

This clonotype has at least ten counts. The rearrangement links TRBV5-1 to TRBJ1-2, with 9 nucleotides matching TRBD1. V lost 3 bases to trimming and J lost 10 bases; unmatched junction nucleotides: 7. This CDR3 region has 13 residues. Germline CDR1 is SGHRS and CDR2 is YFSETQ. CDR3 in DNA: TGCGCCAGCAGCTACTTCGGGACAGGGAACTACACCTTC. Residues: CASSYFGTGNYTF.

The rearrangement uses TRBV6-5 and TRBJ1-1, with TRBD1 as a possible D gene (6 bases). Germline values: CDR1 MNHEY, CDR2 SVGAGI. The CDR3 spans 15 residues. The V end lost 3 bases, the J end lost 2 bases, and 13 bases lay between the germline ends. This chain's CDR3 is CASSYGWGQNTEAFF. DNA for the CDR3: TGTGCCAGCAGTTATGGTTGGGGACAAAACACTGAAGCTTTCTTT.

This clonotype turned up a few times. V usage is TRBV24-1 and J usage is TRBJ1-2; 7 nucleotides match TRBD1. There are 16 residues in the CDR3. J was trimmed by 8 bases and V by 5 bases; bases with no gene match: 16. Germline CDR1 and CDR2: KGHDR and SFDVKD. The CDR3 DNA reads TGTGCCACCAGTGCCGCGGGACAGCCCGGGGTTTTGGGCTACACCTTC. The encoded protein is CATSAAGQPGVLGYTF.

This clonotype was seen ten or more times. V is TRBV20-1 and J is TRBJ2-6; D gene unclear. CDR3 length equals 15 residues. The ends were cut back, 0 bases at V and 2 bases at J, with 8 bases in the middle. Germline V gives CDR1 DFQATT, CDR2 SNEGSKA (reference sequence). The CDR3 loop reads CSAREGGAGANVLTF. The CDR3 region has the DNA TGCAGTGCTAGAGAAGGCGGAGCTGGGGCCAACGTCCTGACTTTC.

This clonotype was observed at least ten times. The chain couples TRBV5-5 to TRBJ2-3; a weak D match, TRBD1 (6 bases). From germline, CDR1 is SGHKS and CDR2 YYEKEE (reference sequence). The CDR3 is 16 amino acids. V gave up 4 bases and J gave up 1 base, with 16 bases separating them. The CDR3 here is CASSTAGVWGTDTQYF. The CDR3 nucleotides read TGTGCCAGCAGCACGGCAGGGGTTTGGGGCACAGATACGCAGTATTTT.

This clonotype was seen repeatedly, ten times or more. The rearrangement links TRBV10-3 to TRBJ2-5; D unresolved. Germline CDR1 reads ENHRY; CDR2 reads SYGVKD. This CDR3 contains 13 residues. The ends were cut back, 3 bases at V and 0 bases at J, with 5 bases in the middle. This chain's CDR3 is CAISEKYQETQYF. The DNA for the CDR3 is TGTGCCATCAGTGAAAAGTACCAAGAGACCCAGTACTTC.

This clonotype came up a few times. The chain has TRBV5-6 and TRBJ1-5; D is possibly TRBD1 (5 bases). The CDR3 loop spans 14 amino acids. Germline-derived CDR1 and CDR2 are SGHDT and YYEEEE. V lost 1 base and J lost 1, with 6 bases in between. For the CDR3, the DNA is TGTGCCAGCAGCTTGCGGGGGAGCAATCAGCCCCAGCATTTT. Translation gives CASSLRGSNQPQHF.

This clonotype has ten or more counts. The rearrangement uses TRBV4-3 and TRBJ2-2; D gene uncertain. The CDR3 length is 16 residues. Germline lookup yields CDR1 LGHNA and CDR2 YSLEER. Trimming removed 1 base from V and 1 base from J, with 10 bases in between. This CDR3 reads CASSQALSLNTGELFF. The CDR3 DNA reads TGCGCCAGCAGCCAAGCCCTAAGTTTGAACACCGGGGAGCTGTTTTTT.

The sample holds a few counts of this clonotype. Here the CDR3 DNA reads TGTGCCAGCACCCCCCCCCATTTCCGTAGCGGGAGGGCCCTCGATGAGCAGTTCTTC. Translation: CASTPPHFRSGRALDEQFF. This chain links TRBV12-3 or TRBV12-4 with TRBJ2-1, with 11 positions matching TRBD2. There are 19 residues in the CDR3. With 7 bases clipped from V and 8 bases from J, the junction kept 22 bases outside the gene matches.

This clonotype was found many times. The gene calls are TRBV5-1 and TRBJ2-3; 9 bases are a match to TRBD1. The J segment lost 6 bases and the V segment lost 5 bases, leaving 7 bases of the junction unmatched. This CDR3 region has 14 residues. The V gene's germline CDR1 is SGHRS and CDR2 YFSETQ. CDR3 protein: CASRKQGAVDTQYF. CDR3 bases: TGCGCCAGCAGAAAACAGGGGGCGGTGGATACGCAGTATTTT.

V is TRBV20-1 and J is TRBJ2-7; TRBD2 matches at 11 bases. In germline, CDR1 is DFQATT, CDR2 SNEGSKA (reference sequence). The J segment lost 0 bases and the V segment lost 5 bases, leaving 12 bases of the junction unmatched. This CDR3 has 17 residues. CDR3 sequence: CSAPTRGTSGRSYEQYF. In nucleotides, the CDR3 is TGCAGTGCTCCGACGCGAGGGACTAGCGGACGCTCCTACGAGCAGTACTTC.

The chain recombines TRBV28 with TRBJ2-3; TRBD2 might be the D (5 bases). The CDR3 extends over 17 amino acids. Trimming removed 6 bases at V and 2 bases at J, with 21 bases between. Per the germline V gene, CDR1 is MDHEN and CDR2 is SYDVKM. The CDR3, as DNA: TGTGCCAGCAGCCCTATCCGGAGGCCCTTTAACACAGATACGCAGTATTTT. Translated: CASSPIRRPFNTDTQYF. The full variable domain, its missing parts supplied by reference TRBV28 and TRBJ2-3, is DVKVTQSSRYLVKRTGEKVFLECVQDMDHENMFWYRQDPGLGLRLIYFSYDVKMKEKGDIPEGYSVSREKKERFSLILESASTNQTSMYLCASSPIRRPFNTDTQYFGPGTRLTVL.

The sample holds many counts of this clonotype. V gene TRBV18 combines with J gene TRBJ2-3; D might be TRBD2 (6 bases). The V end lost 6 bases, the J end lost 0 bases, and 13 bases lay between the germline ends. Germline lookup yields CDR1 KGHSH and CDR2 LQKENI. The CDR3 runs 15 residues. DNA of the CDR3: TGTGCCAGCTCCCCATCGGCGGGGAGCACAGATACGCAGTATTTT. Translated: CASSPSAGSTDTQYF.

This clonotype was picked up a small number of times. The chain has TRBV5-4 and TRBJ2-3; 9 bases are a match to TRBD2. CDR3 length: 15 amino acids. Germline V gives CDR1 SGHNT, CDR2 YYREEE (reference sequence). J lost 9 bases, V lost 4 bases, and 12 bases had no gene match. CDR3: CASSLSGGRPRTQYF. In DNA form, the CDR3 reads TGTGCCAGCAGCCTTAGCGGGGGCCGCCCAAGGACGCAGTATTTT. The full variable domain, completed using reference TRBV5-4 and TRBJ2-3, is ETGVTQSPTHLIKTRGQQVTLRCSSQSGHNTVSWYQQALGQGPQFIFQYYREEENGRGNFPPRFSGLQFPNYSSELNVNALELDDSALYLCASSLSGGRPRTQYFGPGTRLTVL.

The chain has TRBV2 and TRBJ2-1; no reliable D call. Trimming removed 2 bases from V and 0 bases from J, with 8 bases in between. Germline V gene lookup returns CDR1 SNHLY and CDR2 FYNNEI. The CDR3 contains 15 residues. For the CDR3, the DNA is TGTGCCAGCAGTGAACACCGGAGCTCCTACAATGAGCAGTTCTTC. This encodes CASSEHRSSYNEQFF.